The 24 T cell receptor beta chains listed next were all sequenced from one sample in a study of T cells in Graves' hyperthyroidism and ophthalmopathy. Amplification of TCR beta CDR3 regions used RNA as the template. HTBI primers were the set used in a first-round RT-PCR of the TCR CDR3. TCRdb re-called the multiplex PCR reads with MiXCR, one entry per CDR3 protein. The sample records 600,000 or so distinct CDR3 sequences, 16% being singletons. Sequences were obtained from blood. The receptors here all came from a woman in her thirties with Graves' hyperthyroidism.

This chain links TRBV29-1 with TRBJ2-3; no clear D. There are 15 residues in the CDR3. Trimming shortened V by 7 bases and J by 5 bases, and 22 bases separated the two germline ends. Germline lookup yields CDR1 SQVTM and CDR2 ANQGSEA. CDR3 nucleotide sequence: TGCAGCGCGCGGACGGCAAAAGAGGAAGGAGATACGCAGTATTTT. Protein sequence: CSARTAKEEGDTQYF.

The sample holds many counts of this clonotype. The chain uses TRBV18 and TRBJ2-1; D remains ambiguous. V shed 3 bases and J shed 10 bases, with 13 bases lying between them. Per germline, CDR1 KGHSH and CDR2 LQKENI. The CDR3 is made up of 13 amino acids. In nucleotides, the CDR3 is TGTGCCAGCTCACCTACTTTGACTGCCGAGCAGTTCTTC. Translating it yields CASSPTLTAEQFF.

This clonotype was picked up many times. CDR3 DNA sequence: TGCGCCAGCAGCTGGCCGAGGGAGGACGGGGAGCTGTTTTTT. Translating gives CASSWPREDGELFF. The chain links TRBV5-1 to TRBJ2-2; TRBD2 is a possible D gene (6 bases). The CDR3 runs 14 residues. V dropped 3 bases and J dropped 7 bases, with 13 bases sitting between them. Germline loops: CDR1 SGHRS, CDR2 YFSETQ.

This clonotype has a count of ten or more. The chain's CDR3 is CASSFEGNQPQHF. CDR3 bases: TGCGCCAGCAGCTTTGAGGGGAATCAGCCCCAGCATTTT. The chain links TRBV5-1 to TRBJ1-5; possible D gene TRBD1, 5 bases. Trimming removed 2 bases at V and 4 bases at J, with 7 bases between. Germline V gene sequence: CDR1 SGHRS, CDR2 YFSETQ. CDR3 size: 13 residues. The variable domain in full, completed from reference TRBV5-1 and TRBJ1-5, reads KAGVTQTPRYLIKTRGQQVTLSCSPISGHRSVSWYQQTPGQGLQFLFEYFSETQRNKGNFPGRFSGRQFSNSRSEMNVSTLELGDSALYLCASSFEGNQPQHFGDGTRLSIL.

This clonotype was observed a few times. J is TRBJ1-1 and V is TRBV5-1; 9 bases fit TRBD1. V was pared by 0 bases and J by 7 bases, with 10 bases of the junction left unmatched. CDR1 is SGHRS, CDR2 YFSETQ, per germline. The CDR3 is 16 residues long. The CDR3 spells CASSLGGTGLVVEAFF. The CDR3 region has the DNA TGCGCCAGCAGCTTGGGGGGGACAGGGTTGGTGGTTGAAGCTTTCTTT.

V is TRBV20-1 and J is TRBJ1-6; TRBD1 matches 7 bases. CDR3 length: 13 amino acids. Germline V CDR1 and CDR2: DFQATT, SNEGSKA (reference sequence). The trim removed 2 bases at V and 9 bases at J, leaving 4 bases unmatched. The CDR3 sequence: CSARRDSASPLHF. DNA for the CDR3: TGCAGTGCTAGACGGGACAGTGCTTCACCCCTCCACTTT.

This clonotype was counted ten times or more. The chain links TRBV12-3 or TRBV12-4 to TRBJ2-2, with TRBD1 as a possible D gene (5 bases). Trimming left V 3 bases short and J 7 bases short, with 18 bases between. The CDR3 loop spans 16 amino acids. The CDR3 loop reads CASSFVLPARGGELFF. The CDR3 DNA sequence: TGTGCCAGCAGTTTCGTCCTTCCGGCAAGGGGCGGGGAGCTGTTTTTT.

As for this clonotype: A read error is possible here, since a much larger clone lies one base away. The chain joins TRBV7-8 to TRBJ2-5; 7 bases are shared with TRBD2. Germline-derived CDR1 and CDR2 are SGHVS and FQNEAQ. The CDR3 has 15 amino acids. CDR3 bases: TGTGCCGGCAGCTTAGCGCGCGGAGCGGGGAAGACCCAGTACTTC. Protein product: CAGSLARGAGKTQYF.

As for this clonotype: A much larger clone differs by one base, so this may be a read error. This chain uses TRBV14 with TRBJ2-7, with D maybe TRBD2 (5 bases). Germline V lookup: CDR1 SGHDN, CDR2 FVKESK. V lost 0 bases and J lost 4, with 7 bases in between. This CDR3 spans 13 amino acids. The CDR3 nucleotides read TGTGCCAGCAGCCAAGATTCGGGATACGAGCAGTACTTC. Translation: CASSQDSGYEQYF.

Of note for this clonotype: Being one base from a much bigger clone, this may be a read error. CDR3 in amino acids: CAGSSFEGELFF. Here the CDR3 DNA reads TGTGCCGGCAGCTCTTTCGAAGGGGAGCTGTTTTTT. The chain is built from TRBV5-6 and TRBJ2-2; D gene ambiguous. Germline CDR1 reads SGHDT; CDR2 reads YYEEEE. The CDR3 totals 12 residues.

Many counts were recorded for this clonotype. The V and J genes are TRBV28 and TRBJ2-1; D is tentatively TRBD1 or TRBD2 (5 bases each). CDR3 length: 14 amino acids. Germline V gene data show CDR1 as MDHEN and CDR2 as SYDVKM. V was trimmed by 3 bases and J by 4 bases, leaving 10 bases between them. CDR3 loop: CASSLGRPYNEQFF. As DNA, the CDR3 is TGTGCCAGCAGTTTGGGACGCCCATACAATGAGCAGTTCTTC.

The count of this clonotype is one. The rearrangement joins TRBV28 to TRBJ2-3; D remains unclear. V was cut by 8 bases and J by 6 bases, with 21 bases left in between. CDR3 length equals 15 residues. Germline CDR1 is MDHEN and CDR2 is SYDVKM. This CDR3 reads CASALVEEPGDTQYF. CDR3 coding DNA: TGTGCCAGCGCCCTCGTGGAAGAACCCGGGGATACGCAGTATTTT.

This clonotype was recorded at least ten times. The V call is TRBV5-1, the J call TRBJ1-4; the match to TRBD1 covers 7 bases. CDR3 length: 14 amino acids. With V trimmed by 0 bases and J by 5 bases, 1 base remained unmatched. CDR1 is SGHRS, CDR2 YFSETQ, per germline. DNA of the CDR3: TGCGCCAGCAGCTTGGGACAGGGAAATGAAAAACTGTTTTTT. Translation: CASSLGQGNEKLFF.

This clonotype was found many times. CDR3 in amino acids: CASSPTGPGELFF. As DNA, the CDR3 is TGTGCCAGCAGTCCGACCGGGCCCGGGGAGCTGTTTTTT. This rearrangement joins TRBV11-2 to TRBJ2-2; D remains unclear. Between the trimmed V and J ends, which lost 6 bases and 6 bases, there was a span of 11 bases. Germline V lookup: CDR1 SGHAT, CDR2 FQNNGV. The CDR3 is made up of 13 amino acids.

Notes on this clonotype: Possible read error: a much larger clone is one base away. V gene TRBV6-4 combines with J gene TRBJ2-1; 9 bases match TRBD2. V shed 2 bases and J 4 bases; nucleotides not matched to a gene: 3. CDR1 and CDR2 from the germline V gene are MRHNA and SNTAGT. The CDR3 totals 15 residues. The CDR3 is CASSDGTSSYNEQFF. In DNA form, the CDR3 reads TGTGCCAGCAGTGACGGGACTAGCTCATACAATGAGCAGTTCTTC.

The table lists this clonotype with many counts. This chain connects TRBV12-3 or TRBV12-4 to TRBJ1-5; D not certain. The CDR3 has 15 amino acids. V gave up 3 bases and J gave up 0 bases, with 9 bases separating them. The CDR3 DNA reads TGTGCCAGCAGTTTTCAGGTTAATAGCAATCAGCCCCAGCATTTT. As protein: CASSFQVNSNQPQHF.

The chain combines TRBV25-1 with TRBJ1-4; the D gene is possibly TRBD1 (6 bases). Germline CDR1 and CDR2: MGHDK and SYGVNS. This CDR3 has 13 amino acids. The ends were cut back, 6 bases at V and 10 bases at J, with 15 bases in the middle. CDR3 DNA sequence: TGTGCCAGCAGCGCCACGGACAGACCAAAACTGTTTTTT. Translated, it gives CASSATDRPKLFF.

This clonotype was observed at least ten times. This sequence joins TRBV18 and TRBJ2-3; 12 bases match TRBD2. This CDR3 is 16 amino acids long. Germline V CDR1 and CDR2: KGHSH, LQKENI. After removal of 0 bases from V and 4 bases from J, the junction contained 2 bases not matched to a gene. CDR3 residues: CASSPPLAGGPDTQYF. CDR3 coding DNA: TGTGCCAGCTCACCACCGCTAGCGGGAGGGCCAGATACGCAGTATTTT.

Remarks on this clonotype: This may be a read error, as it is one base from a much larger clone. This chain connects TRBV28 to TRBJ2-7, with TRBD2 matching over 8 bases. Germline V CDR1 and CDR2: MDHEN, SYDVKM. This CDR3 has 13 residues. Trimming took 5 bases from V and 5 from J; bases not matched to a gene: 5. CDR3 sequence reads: CASSPQRENEQYF. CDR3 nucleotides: TGTGCCAGCAGTCCCCAGCGGGAGAACGAGCAGTACTTC.

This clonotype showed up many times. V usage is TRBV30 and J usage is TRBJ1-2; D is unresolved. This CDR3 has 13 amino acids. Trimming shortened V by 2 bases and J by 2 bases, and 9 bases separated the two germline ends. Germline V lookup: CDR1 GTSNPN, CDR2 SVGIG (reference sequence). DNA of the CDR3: TGTGCCTGGAGTTGGCGGAAAAACTATGGCTACACCTTC. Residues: CAWSWRKNYGYTF.

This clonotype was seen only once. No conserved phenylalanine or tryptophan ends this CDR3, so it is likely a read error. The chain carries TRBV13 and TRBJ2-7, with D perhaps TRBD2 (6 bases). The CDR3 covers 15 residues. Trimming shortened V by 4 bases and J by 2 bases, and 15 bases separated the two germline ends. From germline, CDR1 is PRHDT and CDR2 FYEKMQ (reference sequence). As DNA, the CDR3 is TGTGCCAGCAGCTCGAGGCTAGCGACCCCCTACGAGCAGTACTCC. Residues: CASSSRLATPYEQYS.

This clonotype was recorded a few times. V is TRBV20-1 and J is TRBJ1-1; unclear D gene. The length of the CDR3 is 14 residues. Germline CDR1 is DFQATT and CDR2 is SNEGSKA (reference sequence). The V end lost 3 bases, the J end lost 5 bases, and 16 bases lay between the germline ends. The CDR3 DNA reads TGCAGTGCTAGCTCCGGTCACCTTTATACTGAAGCTTTCTTT. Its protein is CSASSGHLYTEAFF.

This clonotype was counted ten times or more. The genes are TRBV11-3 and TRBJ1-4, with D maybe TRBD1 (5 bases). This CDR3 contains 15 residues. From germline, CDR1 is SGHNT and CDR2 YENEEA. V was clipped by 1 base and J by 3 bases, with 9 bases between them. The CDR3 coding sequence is TGTGCCAGCAGCTTAGGTGGCAGGGCTAATGAAAAACTGTTTTTT. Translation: CASSLGGRANEKLFF.

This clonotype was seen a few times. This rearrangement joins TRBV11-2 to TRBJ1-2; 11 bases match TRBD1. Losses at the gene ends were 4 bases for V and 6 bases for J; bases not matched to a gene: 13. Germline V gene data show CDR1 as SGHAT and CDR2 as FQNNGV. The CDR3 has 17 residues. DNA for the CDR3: TGTGCCAGCAGCTCCGGGACAGGGGGGATCGAGAGTAATGGCTACACCTTC. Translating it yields CASSSGTGGIESNGYTF.